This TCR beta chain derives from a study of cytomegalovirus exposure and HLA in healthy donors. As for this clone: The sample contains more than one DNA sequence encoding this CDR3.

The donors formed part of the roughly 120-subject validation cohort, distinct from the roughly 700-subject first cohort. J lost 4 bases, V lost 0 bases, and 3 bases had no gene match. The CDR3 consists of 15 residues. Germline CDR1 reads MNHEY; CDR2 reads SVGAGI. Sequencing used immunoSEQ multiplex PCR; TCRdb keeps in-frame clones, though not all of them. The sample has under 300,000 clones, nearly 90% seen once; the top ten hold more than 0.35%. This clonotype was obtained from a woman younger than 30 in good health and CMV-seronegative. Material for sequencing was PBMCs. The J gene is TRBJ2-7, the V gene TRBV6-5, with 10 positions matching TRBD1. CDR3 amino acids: CASSYSPGQGYEQYF. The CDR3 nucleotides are TGTGCCAGCAGTTACTCCCCGGGACAGGGGTACGAGCAGTACTTC.